This entry concerns a single TCR beta chain. Its antigen is still unknown. Germline CDR1 is MNHEY and CDR2 is SVGAGI. V gave up 4 bases and J gave up 5 bases, with 18 bases separating them. The CDR3 has 16 amino acids. This table comes from immunoSEQ multiplex PCR, and its TCRdb copy is limited to in-frame clones, with some not included. The sample holds tens of thousands of clones, 80% to 90% seen once. The data belong to a study of OX40 agonist ivuxolimab in advanced cancers. Study background: Patients were dosed with the agonistic anti-OX40 (CD134) antibody ivuxolimab.

General observations from the study: Averaged across samples, CD8+ T cells carried more expanded clones than CD4+ did.

The clonotype comes from an adult with an advanced solid tumor such as melanoma, head and neck, liver or kidney cancer. This chain connects TRBV6-5 to TRBJ2-1; tentative D call: TRBD2 (6 bases). The sample consisted of CD4+ or CD8+ T cells sorted from blood, taken in a trial of the OX40 agonist ivuxolimab. The CDR3 region has the DNA TGTGCCAGCAGTTTAATAGCGGAGCGCAGGAACAATGAGCAGTTCTTC. It translates to CASSLIAERRNNEQFF.